Listed below are T cell receptor beta chains from one sample, sequenced in a study of cytomegalovirus exposure and HLA in healthy donors. TCRdb keeps only in-frame clones here, not all; method: immunoSEQ multiplex PCR. The data hold approximately 130,000 clones, with roughly four fifths observed a single time. The sample comprised PBMCs. The receptor set was obtained from a woman between 45 and 65 years old in good health and CMV-seropositive. The CDR3 runs from the conserved cysteine through the conserved F or W. Each record gives: V gene, D gene, J gene, CDR3 protein. D genes are given only for firm matches.

>TRBV4-1|NA|TRBJ2-3
CASSQRDFNTDTQYF
>TRBV6-1|NA|TRBJ1-6
CASRGVGNSPLHF
>TRBV10-3|NA|TRBJ1-4
CAISERLGATNEKLFF
>TRBV7-9|TRBD1|TRBJ1-2
CSSSPLPGTGGDGYTF
>TRBV6-5|NA|TRBJ2-3
CASKRTASTDTQYF
>TRBV7-3|NA|TRBJ1-3
CASSRWTVVF
>TRBV7-6|TRBD2|TRBJ2-3
CASSLGLAQDGTDTQYF
>TRBV7-2|TRBD1|TRBJ1-4
CASSFGQGNEKLFF
>TRBV2|NA|TRBJ1-1
CATPQNPNTEAFF
>TRBV27|NA|TRBJ1-2
CASSLRGLGSDGYTF
>TRBV5-6|TRBD2|TRBJ2-5
CASSYSGIASTQYF
>TRBV5-1|NA|TRBJ2-3
CASSSIRGGGVTDTQYF